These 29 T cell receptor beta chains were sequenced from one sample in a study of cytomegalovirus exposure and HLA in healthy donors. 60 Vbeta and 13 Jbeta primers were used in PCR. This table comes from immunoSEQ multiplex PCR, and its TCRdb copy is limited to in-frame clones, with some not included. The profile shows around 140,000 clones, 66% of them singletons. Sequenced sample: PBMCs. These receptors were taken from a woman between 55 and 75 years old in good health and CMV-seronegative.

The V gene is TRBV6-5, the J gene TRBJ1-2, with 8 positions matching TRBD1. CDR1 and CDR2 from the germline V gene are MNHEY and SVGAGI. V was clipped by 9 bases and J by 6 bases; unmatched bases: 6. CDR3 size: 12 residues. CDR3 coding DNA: TGTGCCAGTAGCAGGGGGCCCGATGGCTACACCTTC. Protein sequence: CASSRGPDGYTF.

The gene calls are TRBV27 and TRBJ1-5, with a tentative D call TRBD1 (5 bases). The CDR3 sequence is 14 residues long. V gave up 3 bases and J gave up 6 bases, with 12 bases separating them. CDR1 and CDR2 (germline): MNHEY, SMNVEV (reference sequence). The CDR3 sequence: CASSFGGTGQPQHF. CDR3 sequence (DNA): TGTGCCAGCAGTTTCGGGGGGACTGGTCAGCCCCAGCATTTT.

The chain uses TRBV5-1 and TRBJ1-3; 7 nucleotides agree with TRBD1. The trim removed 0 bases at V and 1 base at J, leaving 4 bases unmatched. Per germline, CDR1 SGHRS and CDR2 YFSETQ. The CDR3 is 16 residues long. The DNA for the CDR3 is TGCGCCAGCAGCTTGGGCCCAGGGGGGTCTGGAAACACCATATATTTT. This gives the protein CASSLGPGGSGNTIYF.

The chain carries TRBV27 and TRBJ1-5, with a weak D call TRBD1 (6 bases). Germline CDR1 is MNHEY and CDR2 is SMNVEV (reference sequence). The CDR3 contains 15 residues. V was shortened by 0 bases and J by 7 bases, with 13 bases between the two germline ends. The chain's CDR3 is CASSLSGGLGQPQHF. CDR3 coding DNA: TGTGCCAGCAGTTTATCGGGGGGGCTCGGGCAGCCCCAGCATTTT.

The chain's CDR3 is CASSGGGTPTDTQYF. The CDR3, as DNA: TGCGCCAGCAGCGGGGGCGGCACCCCCACAGATACGCAGTATTTT. The chain has TRBV5-1 and TRBJ2-3; D may be TRBD1 (6 bases). V lost 4 bases and J lost 2, with 14 bases in between. Per germline, CDR1 SGHRS and CDR2 YFSETQ. CDR3 length: 15 residues. The full variable domain, with the rest looked up from reference TRBV5-1 and TRBJ2-3, is KAGVTQTPRYLIKTRGQQVTLSCSPISGHRSVSWYQQTPGQGLQFLFEYFSETQRNKGNFPGRFSGRQFSNSRSEMNVSTLELGDSALYLCASSGGGTPTDTQYFGPGTRLTVL.

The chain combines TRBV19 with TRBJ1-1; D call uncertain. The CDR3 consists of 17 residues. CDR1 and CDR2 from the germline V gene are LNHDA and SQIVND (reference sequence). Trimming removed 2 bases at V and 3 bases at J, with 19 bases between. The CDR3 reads CASSIINWAHGDTEAFF. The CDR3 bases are TGTGCCAGTAGTATAATAAATTGGGCCCACGGGGACACTGAAGCTTTCTTT.

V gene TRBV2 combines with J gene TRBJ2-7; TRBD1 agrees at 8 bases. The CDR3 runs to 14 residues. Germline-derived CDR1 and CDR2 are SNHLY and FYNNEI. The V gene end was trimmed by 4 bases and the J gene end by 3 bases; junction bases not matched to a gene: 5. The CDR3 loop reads CASSANRGFYEQYF. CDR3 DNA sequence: TGTGCCAGCAGTGCCAACAGGGGGTTCTACGAGCAGTACTTC.

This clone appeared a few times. The CDR3 DNA reads TGCAGTGCTAGGCGACAGACTGAAGCTTTCTTT. Its protein is CSARRQTEAFF. The rearrangement uses TRBV20-1 and TRBJ1-1, with a weak D call TRBD1 (5 bases). Germline lookup yields CDR1 DFQATT and CDR2 SNEGSKA (reference sequence). Deletions cut 3 bases from V and 5 bases from J, with 7 bases between. The CDR3 covers 11 residues.

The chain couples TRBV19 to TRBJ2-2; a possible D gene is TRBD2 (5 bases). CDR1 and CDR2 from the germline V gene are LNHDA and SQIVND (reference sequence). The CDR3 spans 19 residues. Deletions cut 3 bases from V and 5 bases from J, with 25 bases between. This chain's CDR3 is CASSIDPLGGGRGTGELFF. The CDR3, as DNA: TGTGCCAGTAGTATCGATCCTTTAGGCGGTGGACGAGGGACCGGGGAGCTGTTTTTT. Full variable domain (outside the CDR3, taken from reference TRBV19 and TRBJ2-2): DGGITQSPKYLFRKEGQNVTLSCEQNLNHDAMYWYRQDPGQGLRLIYYSQIVNDFQKGDIAEGYSVSREKKESFPLTVTSAQKNPTAFYLCASSIDPLGGGRGTGELFFGEGSRLTVL.

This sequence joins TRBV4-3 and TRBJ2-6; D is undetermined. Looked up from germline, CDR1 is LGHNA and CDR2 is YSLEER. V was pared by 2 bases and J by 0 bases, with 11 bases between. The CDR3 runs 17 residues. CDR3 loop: CASSQSLSGSGANVLTF. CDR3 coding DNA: TGCGCCAGCAGCCAATCCCTCTCGGGCTCTGGGGCCAACGTCCTGACTTTC.

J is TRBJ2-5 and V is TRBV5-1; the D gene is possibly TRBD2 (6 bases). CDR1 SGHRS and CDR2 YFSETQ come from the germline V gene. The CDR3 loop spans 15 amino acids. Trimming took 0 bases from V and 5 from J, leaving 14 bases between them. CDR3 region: CASSLAGGNMETQYF. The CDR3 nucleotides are TGCGCCAGCAGCTTGGCCGGAGGGAACATGGAGACCCAGTACTTC.

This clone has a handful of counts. Here the CDR3 reads CASSSRASAGGQETQYF. Written as DNA, the CDR3 is TGTGCCAGCAGCTCCCGGGCGTCCGCGGGGGGGCAGGAGACCCAGTACTTC. The gene calls are TRBV7-2 and TRBJ2-5, with TRBD2 identical over 9 bases. Losses at the gene ends were 4 bases for V and 5 bases for J; bases not matched to a gene: 14. The CDR3 length is 17 residues. The germline V gene has CDR1 SGHTA and CDR2 FQGNSA.

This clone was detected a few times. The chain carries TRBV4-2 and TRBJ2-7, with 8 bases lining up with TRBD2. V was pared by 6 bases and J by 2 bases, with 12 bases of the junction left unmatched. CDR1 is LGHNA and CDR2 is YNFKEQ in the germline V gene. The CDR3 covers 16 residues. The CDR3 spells CASRKDDSGNPYEQYF. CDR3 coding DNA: TGTGCCAGCAGAAAAGACGATAGCGGGAATCCCTACGAGCAGTACTTC.

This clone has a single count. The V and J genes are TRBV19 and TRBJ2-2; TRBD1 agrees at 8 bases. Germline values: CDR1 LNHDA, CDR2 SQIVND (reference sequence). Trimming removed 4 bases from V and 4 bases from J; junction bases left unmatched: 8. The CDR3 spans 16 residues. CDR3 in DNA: TGTGCCAGTAGTACCTCAGGGGGCTTTATCACCGGGGAGCTGTTTTTT. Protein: CASSTSGGFITGELFF.

The CDR3 loop is CASSRGGRRGDNEQFF. CDR3 coding DNA: TGTGCCAGCAGCCGGGGGGGACGCAGGGGTGACAATGAGCAGTTCTTC. The V gene is TRBV5-4, the J gene TRBJ2-1; 8 bases match TRBD2. This CDR3 has 16 residues. The V gene end was trimmed by 4 bases and the J gene end by 5 bases; junction bases not matched to a gene: 11. Germline values: CDR1 SGHNT, CDR2 YYREEE (reference sequence). The full variable domain, rest sourced from reference TRBV5-4 and TRBJ2-1, is ETGVTQSPTHLIKTRGQQVTLRCSSQSGHNTVSWYQQALGQGPQFIFQYYREEENGRGNFPPRFSGLQFPNYSSELNVNALELDDSALYLCASSRGGRRGDNEQFFGPGTRLTVL.

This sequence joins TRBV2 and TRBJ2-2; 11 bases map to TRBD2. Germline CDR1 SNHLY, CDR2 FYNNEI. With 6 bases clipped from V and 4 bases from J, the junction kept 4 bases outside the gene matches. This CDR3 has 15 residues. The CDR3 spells CASRGGTSGTGELFF. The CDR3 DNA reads TGTGCCAGCAGGGGGGGGACTAGCGGCACCGGGGAGCTGTTTTTT.

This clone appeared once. The CDR3 DNA follows: TGTGCCAGCAGCAAAGGGACTAGCGGGGGGAGCTCTGGGGCCAACGTCCTGACTTTC. This translates into CASSKGTSGGSSGANVLTF. This chain uses TRBV21-1 with TRBJ2-6; the table's TRBD2 call for D was not verified on the DNA. TRBV21-1 represents a pseudogene. CDR3 length equals 19 residues.

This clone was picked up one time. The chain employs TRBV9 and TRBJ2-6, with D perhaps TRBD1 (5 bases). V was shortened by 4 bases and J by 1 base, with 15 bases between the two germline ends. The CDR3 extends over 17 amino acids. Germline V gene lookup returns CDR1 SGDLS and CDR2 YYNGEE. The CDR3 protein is CASSPHLRGSGANVLTF. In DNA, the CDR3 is TGTGCCAGCAGCCCTCACCTTAGGGGTTCTGGGGCCAACGTCCTGACTTTC.

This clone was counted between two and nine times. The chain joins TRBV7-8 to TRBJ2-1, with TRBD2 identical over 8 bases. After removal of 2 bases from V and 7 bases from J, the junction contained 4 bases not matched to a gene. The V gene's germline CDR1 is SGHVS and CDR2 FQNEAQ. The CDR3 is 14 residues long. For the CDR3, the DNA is TGTGCCAGCAGCTTACCAGCGGGAGTGAATGAGCAGTTCTTC. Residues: CASSLPAGVNEQFF.

CDR3 nucleotides: TGTGCCAGCAGCTTGGATCCGGTGAACACTGAAGCTTTCTTT. Its translation is CASSLDPVNTEAFF. The rearrangement links TRBV5-4 to TRBJ1-1; D is unresolved. Germline V gene sequence: CDR1 SGHNT, CDR2 YYREEE (reference sequence). V was trimmed by 0 bases and J by 0 bases, leaving 6 bases between them. The CDR3 is made up of 14 amino acids.

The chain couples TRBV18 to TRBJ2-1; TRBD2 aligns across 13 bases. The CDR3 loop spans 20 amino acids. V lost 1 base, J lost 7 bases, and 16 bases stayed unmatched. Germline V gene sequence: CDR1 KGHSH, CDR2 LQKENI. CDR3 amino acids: CASSPRLAGTSGKPKNEQFF. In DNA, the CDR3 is TGTGCCAGCTCACCACGGCTGGCAGGGACTAGCGGGAAGCCCAAGAATGAGCAGTTCTTC.

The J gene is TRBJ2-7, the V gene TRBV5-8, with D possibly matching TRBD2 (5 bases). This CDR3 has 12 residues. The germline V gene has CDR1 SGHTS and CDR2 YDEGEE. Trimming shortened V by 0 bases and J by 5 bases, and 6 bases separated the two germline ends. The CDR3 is CASSLVRDEQYF. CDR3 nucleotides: TGTGCCAGCAGCTTGGTGCGGGACGAGCAGTACTTC.

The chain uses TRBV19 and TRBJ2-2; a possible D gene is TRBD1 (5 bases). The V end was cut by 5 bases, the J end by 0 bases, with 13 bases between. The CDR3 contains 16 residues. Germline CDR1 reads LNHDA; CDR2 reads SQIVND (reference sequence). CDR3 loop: CASSPPQGPNTGELFF. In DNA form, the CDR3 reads TGTGCCAGTAGTCCGCCGCAGGGCCCGAACACCGGGGAGCTGTTTTTT.

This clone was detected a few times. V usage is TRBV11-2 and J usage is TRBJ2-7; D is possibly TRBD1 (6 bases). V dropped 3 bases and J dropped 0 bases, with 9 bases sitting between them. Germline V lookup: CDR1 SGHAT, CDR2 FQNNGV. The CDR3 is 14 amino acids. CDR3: CASSLADSSYEQYF. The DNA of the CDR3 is TGTGCCAGCAGCTTGGCGGACAGCTCCTACGAGCAGTACTTC.

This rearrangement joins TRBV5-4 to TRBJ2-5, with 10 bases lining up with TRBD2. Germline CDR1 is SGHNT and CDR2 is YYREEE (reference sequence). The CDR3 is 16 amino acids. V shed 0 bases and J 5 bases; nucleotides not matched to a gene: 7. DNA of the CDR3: TGTGCCAGCAGCTTGGAGTTAGCGGGGGGAGTTGAGACCCAGTACTTC. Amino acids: CASSLELAGGVETQYF.

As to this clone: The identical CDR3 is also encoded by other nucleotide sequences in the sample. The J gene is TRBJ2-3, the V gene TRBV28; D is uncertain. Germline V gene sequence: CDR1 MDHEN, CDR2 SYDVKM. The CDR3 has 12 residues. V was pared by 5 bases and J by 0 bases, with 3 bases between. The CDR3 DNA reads TGTGCCAGCAGTCTTAGCACAGATACGCAGTATTTT. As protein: CASSLSTDTQYF.

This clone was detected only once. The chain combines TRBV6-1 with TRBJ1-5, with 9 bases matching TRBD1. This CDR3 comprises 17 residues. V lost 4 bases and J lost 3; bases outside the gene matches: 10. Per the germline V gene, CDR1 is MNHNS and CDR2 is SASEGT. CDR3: CASSGGRGTGFNQPQHF. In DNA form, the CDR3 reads TGTGCCAGCAGTGGGGGGCGGGGGACAGGGTTCAATCAGCCCCAGCATTTT.

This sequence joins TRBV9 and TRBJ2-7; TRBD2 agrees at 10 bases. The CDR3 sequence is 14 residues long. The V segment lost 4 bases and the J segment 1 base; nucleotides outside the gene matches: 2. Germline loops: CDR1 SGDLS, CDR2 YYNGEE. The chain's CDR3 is CASSPAGGSYEQYF. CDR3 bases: TGTGCCAGCAGCCCAGCGGGGGGGTCCTACGAGCAGTACTTC.

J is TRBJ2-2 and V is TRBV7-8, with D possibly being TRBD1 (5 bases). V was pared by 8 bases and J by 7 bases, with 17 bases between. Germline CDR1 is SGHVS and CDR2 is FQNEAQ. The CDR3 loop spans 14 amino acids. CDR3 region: CASLPRGVIGELFF. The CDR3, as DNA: TGTGCCAGCCTACCTAGGGGTGTTATCGGGGAGCTGTTTTTT.